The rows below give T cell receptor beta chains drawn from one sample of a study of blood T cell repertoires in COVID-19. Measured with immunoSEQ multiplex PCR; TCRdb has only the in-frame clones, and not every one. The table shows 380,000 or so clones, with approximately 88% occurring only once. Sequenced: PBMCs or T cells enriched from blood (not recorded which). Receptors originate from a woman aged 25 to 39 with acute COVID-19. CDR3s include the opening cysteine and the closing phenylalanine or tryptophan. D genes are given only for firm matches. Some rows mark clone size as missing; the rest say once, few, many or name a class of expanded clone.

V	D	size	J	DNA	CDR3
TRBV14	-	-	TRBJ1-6	TGTGCCAGCAGCCAAGGGTCGGGATGGCCTTCACCCCTCCACTTT	CASSQGSGWPSPLHF
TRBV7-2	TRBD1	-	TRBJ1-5	TGTGCCAGCAGCTCGACAGGGAATAGTGTGGAAAGCCAGCATTTT	CASSSTGNSVESQHF
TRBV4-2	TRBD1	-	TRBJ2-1	TGTGCCAGCAGTCTTTATGGTACGGGGACAGGGGCACTCAATGAGCAGTTCTTC	CASSLYGTGTGALNEQFF
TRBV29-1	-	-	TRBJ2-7	TGCAGCGTGAAAGTTGGAGGGAGCTCCTACGAGCAGTACTTC	CSVKVGGSSYEQYF
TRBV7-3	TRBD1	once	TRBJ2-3	TGTGCCAGCATCCTCTTACAACGACAGGGCGACACAGATACGCAGTATTTT	CASILLQRQGDTDTQYF
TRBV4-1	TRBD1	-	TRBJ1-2	TGCGCCAGCAGCCCTTCGACAGGGGCCTATGGCTACACCTTC	CASSPSTGAYGYTF
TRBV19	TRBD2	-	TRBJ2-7	TGTGCCAGTAGAGGTCTAGCGGGGGGCTCCACCTACGAGCAGTACTTC	CASRGLAGGSTYEQYF
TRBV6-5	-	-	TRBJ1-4	TGTGCCACCGCCGTCGGGGGGTTTCCTGAAAAACTGTTTTTT	CATAVGGFPEKLFF
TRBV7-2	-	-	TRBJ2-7	TGTGCCAGCAGCTTAGCCGGGGCGGGGCTCTCCTACGAGCAGTACTTC	CASSLAGAGLSYEQYF
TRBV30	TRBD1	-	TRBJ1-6	TGTGCCTGGGACAGGGACGGTTCACCCCTCCACTTT	CAWDRDGSPLHF
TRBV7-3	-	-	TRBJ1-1	TGTGCCAGCAGCCCGAGGCCGGGGGGAGAAGCTTTCTTT	CASSPRPGGEAFF
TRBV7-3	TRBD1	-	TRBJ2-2	TGTGCCAGCAGCCGTCCGGGACAGGGCACCGGGGAGCTGTTTTTT	CASSRPGQGTGELFF
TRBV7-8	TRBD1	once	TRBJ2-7	TGTGCCAGCAGCTTAGCGAGAGGACAGGGCTCCTACGAGCAGTACTTC	CASSLARGQGSYEQYF
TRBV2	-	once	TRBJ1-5	TGTGCCAGCAGGGTCTTAGGGGAAGGTCAGCCCCAGCATTTT	CASRVLGEGQPQHF
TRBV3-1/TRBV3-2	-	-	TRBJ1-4	TGTGCCAGCAGCCACAGGACAACTAATGAAAAACTGTTTTTT	CASSHRTTNEKLFF
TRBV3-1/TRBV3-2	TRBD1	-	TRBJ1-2	TGTGCCAGCAGCCAAGGGGGACAGGTAGTAGGTGGCTACACCTTC	CASSQGGQVVGGYTF
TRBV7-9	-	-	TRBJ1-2	TGTGCCAGCAGCTCTAACAACAGGGTCCCTAACTATGGCTACACCTTC	CASSSNNRVPNYGYTF
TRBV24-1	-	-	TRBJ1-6	TGTGCCACCAGTGATTCCGGACTCGGTTCACCCCTCCACTTT	CATSDSGLGSPLHF
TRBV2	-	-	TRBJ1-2	TGTGCCAGCAGTGACAGGCAGGGTCTACACTATGGCTACACCTTC	CASSDRQGLHYGYTF
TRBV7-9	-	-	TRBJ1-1	TGTGCCAGCAGCTTCCTCCGGGCTGAAGCTTTCTTT	CASSFLRAEAFF
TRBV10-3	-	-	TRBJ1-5	TGTGCCATCTCCAAGTTGGTAGGGGATAATCAGCCCCAGCATTTT	CAISKLVGDNQPQHF
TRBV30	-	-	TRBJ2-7	TGTGCCTGGAGTCGGCAGGGCGGCGAGCAGTACTTC	CAWSRQGGEQYF
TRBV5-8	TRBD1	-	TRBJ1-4	TGTGCCAGCAGCTTGGCCGGGCCGGGCTTGGGACAGGGCACAGGAGAAAAACTGTTTTTT	CASSLAGPGLGQGTGEKLFF
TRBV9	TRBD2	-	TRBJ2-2	TGTGCCAGCAGCGGGACTAGTTCCACCGGGGAGCTGTTTTTT	CASSGTSSTGELFF
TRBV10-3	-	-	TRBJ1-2	TGTGCCATCAGCAGGGACACGAACTATGGCTACACCTTC	CAISRDTNYGYTF
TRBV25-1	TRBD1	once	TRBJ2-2	TGTGCCAGCAGTGAAACTACCGGGACAGGGTCCGGGGAGCTGTTTTTT	CASSETTGTGSGELFF
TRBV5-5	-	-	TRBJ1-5	TGTGCCAGCAGTCCCTCAGCAGGTCAGCCCCAGCATTTT	CASSPSAGQPQHF
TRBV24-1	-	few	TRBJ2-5	TGTGCCACCAGTGAGTCGCACGTTACAGGCCAAGAGACCCAGTACTTC	CATSESHVTGQETQYF
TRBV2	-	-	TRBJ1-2	TGTGCAGATCGGGGAGGAGGCTATGGCTACACCTTC	CADRGGGYGYTF
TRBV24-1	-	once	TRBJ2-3	TGTGCCACCAGTGCCCCGGTAACGACAGATACGCAGTATTTT	CATSAPVTTDTQYF
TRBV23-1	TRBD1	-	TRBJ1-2	TGCGCCAGCAGTGAAATCCGGGACAGGGATCTCGATGGCTACACCTTC	CASSEIRDRDLDGYTF
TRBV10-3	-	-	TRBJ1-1	TGTGCCATCAAAGGGGCAGGGGCCGGCACTGAAGCTTTCTTT	CAIKGAGAGTEAFF
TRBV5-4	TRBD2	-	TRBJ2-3	TGTGCCAGCAGCCCCGGACTAGCGGGGGGCAGGAGTTATACGCAGTATTTT	CASSPGLAGGRSYTQYF
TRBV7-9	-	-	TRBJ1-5	TGTGCCAGCAGCTTATTCAGTGCGGAGCCCCAGCATTTT	CASSLFSAEPQHF
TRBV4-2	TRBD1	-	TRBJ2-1	TGTGCCAGCAGCCAAGCCGCCGGGACAGACTACAATGAGCAGTTCTTC	CASSQAAGTDYNEQFF
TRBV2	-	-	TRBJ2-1	TGTGCCAGCAGTGATAAGGGGCCTACCCTCTACAATGAGCAGTTCTTC	CASSDKGPTLYNEQFF
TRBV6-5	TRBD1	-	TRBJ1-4	TGTGCCAGCAGACCTACAGGGGAGGAAAAACTGTTTTTT	CASRPTGEEKLFF
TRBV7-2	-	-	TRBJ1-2	TGTGCCAGCAGCAGAGACAGAGATGGCTACACCTTC	CASSRDRDGYTF
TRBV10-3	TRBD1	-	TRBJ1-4	TGTGCCATCAGTGACCCCGGGACAGGGAATGAAAAACTGTTTTTT	CAISDPGTGNEKLFF
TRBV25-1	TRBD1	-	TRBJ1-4	TGTGCCAGCAGTTCCTCCTCGGGACAGACTAATGAAAAACTGTTTTTT	CASSSSSGQTNEKLFF
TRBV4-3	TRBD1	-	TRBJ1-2	TGCGCCAGCAGCCGTACGGGACAGGGGGCGGCTAACTATGGCTACACCTTC	CASSRTGQGAANYGYTF
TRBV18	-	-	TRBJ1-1	TGTGCCAGCTCACCCCTAATCACGAACACTGAAGCTTTCTTT	CASSPLITNTEAFF
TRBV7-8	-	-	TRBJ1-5	TGTGCCAGCAGCTTAGGGACAGTTAGCAATCAGCCCCAGCATTTT	CASSLGTVSNQPQHF
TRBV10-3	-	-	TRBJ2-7	TGTGCCATCAGTGAACCCCCCGTGCAGGGATCCTACGAGCAGTACTTC	CAISEPPVQGSYEQYF
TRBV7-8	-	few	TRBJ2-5	TGTGCCAGCAGCGAACGGGATGCGGTTGCCTTAGAGACCCAGTACTTC	CASSERDAVALETQYF
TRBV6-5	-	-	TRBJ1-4	TGTGCCAGCAGTTTAGGACAATGGAGTGAAAAACTGTTTTTT	CASSLGQWSEKLFF
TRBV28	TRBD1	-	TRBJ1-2	TGTGCCAGCAGCCCCAGGACAGGGGGCGGGGGAGGCTACACCTTC	CASSPRTGGGGGYTF
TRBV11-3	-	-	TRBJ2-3	TGTGCCAGCAGCTTAGGAGACAAGGAAAACACAGATACGCAGTATTTT	CASSLGDKENTDTQYF
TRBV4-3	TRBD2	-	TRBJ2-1	TGCGCCAGCAGCCTTTTCCACGGCGGGGGGCCAGGGAATGAGCAGTTCTTC	CASSLFHGGGPGNEQFF
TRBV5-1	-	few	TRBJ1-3	TGCGCCAGCAGCTTTTATGGGGAGACTGGAAACACCATATATTTT	CASSFYGETGNTIYF
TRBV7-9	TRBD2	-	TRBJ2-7	TGTGCCAGCAGCTTAGATGGGAGCGCGGGGGTTCTCTCCTACGAGCAGTACTTC	CASSLDGSAGVLSYEQYF
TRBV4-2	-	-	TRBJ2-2	TGTGCCAGCAGCCAAGTCCCCAGGGAGGCGAACACCGGGGAGCTGTTTTTT	CASSQVPREANTGELFF